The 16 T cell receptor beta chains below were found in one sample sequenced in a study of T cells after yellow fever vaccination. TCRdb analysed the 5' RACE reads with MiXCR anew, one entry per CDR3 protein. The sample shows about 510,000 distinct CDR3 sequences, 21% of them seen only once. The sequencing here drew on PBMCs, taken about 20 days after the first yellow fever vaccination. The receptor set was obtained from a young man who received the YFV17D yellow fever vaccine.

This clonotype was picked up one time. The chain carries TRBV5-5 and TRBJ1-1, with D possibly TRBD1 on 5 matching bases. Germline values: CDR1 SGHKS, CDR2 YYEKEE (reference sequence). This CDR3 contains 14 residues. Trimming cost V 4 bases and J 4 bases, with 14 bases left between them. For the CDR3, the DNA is TGTGCCAGCAGCGGGCGACAGTCGGGCACTGAAGCTTTCTTT. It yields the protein CASSGRQSGTEAFF. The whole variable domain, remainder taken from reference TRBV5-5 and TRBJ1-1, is DAGVTQSPTHLIKTRGQQVTLRCSPISGHKSVSWYQQVLGQGPQFIFQYYEKEERGRGNFPDRFSARQFPNYSSELNVNALLLGDSALYLCASSGRQSGTEAFFGQGTRLTVV.

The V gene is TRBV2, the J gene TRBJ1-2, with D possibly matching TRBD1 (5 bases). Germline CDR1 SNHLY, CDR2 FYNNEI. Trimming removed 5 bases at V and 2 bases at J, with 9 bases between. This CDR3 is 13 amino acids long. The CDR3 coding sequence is TGTGCCAGCAGTCAGGACATAAACTATGGCTACACCTTC. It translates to CASSQDINYGYTF.

The CDR3 spells CASSVEVVGELFF. The CDR3 bases are TGTGCCAGCAGCGTAGAGGTCGTCGGGGAGCTGTTTTTT. The rearrangement joins TRBV9 to TRBJ2-2; no clear D gene. Trimming removed 0 bases from V and 7 bases from J, with 7 bases in between. The germline V gene encodes CDR1 SGDLS and CDR2 YYNGEE. This CDR3 has 13 amino acids. Together with reference TRBV9 and TRBJ2-2, the CDR3 gives the full variable domain: DSGVTQTPKHLITATGQRVTLRCSPRSGDLSVYWYQQSLDQGLQFLIQYYNGEERAKGNILERFSAQQFPDLHSELNLSSLELGDSALYFCASSVEVVGELFFGEGSRLTVL.

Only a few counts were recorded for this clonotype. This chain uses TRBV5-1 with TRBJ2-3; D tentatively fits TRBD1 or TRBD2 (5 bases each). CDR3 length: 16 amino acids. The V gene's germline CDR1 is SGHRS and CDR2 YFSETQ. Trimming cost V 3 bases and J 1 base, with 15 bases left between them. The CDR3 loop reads CASSWGGHRGTDTQYF. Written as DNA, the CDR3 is TGCGCCAGCAGCTGGGGCGGGCATAGGGGCACAGATACGCAGTATTTT. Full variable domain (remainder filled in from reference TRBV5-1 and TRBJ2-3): KAGVTQTPRYLIKTRGQQVTLSCSPISGHRSVSWYQQTPGQGLQFLFEYFSETQRNKGNFPGRFSGRQFSNSRSEMNVSTLELGDSALYLCASSWGGHRGTDTQYFGPGTRLTVL.

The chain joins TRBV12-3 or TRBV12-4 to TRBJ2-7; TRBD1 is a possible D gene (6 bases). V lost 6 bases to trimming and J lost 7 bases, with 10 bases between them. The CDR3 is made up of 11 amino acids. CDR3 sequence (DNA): TGTGCCAGCAGCCCAACAGGGGAGCAGTACTTC. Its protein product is CASSPTGEQYF.

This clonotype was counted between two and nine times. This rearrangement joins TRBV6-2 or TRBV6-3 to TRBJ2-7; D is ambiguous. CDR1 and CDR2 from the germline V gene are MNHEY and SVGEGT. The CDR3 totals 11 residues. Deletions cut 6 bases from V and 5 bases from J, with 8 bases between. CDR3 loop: CASSLADEQYF. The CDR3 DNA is TGTGCCAGCAGCCTCGCCGACGAGCAGTACTTC.

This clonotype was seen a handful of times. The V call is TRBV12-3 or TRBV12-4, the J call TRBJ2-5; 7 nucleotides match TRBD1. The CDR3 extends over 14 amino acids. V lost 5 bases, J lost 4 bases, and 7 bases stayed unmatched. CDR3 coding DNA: TGTGCCAGCAGTGGGGACAGCGAGGGAGAGACCCAGTACTTC. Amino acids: CASSGDSEGETQYF.

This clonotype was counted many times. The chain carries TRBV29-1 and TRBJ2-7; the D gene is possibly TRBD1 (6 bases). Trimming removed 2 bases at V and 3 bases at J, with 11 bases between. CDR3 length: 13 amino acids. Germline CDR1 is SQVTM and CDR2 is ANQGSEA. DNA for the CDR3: TGCAGCGTTGAAAAGGACAGCAACTACGAGCAGTACTTC. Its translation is CSVEKDSNYEQYF.

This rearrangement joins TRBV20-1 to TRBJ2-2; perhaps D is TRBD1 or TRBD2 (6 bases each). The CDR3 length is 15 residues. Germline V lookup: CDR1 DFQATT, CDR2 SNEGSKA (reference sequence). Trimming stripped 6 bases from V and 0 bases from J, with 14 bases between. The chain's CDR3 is CSAPLGGSNTGELFF. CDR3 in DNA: TGCAGTGCCCCTCTGGGGGGCTCGAACACCGGGGAGCTGTTTTTT.

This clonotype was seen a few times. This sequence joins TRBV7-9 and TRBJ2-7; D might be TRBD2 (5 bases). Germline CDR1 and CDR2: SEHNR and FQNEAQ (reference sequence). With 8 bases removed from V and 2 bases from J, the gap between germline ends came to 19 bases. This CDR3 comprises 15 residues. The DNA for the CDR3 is TGTGCCAGCCAACGAGGGTCTTTAGTTGCCTACGAGCAGTACTTC. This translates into CASQRGSLVAYEQYF.

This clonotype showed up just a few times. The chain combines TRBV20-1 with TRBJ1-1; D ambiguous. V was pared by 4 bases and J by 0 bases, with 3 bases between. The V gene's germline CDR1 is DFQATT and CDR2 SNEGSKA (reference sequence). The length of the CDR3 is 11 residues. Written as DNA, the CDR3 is TGCAGTGCTAAGTTGAACACTGAAGCTTTCTTT. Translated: CSAKLNTEAFF.

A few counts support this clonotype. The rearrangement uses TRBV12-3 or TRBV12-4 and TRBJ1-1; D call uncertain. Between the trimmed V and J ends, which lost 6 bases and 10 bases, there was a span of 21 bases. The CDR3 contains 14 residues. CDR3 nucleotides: TGTGCCAGCAGCGACCCGCCAGTAGTTGGTTCAGCTTTCTTT. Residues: CASSDPPVVGSAFF.

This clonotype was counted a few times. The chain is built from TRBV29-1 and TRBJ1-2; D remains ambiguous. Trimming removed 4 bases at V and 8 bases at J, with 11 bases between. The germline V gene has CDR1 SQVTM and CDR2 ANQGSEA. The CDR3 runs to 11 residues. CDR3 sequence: CSVGTTEGYTF. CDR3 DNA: TGCAGCGTTGGGACCACGGAGGGCTACACCTTC.

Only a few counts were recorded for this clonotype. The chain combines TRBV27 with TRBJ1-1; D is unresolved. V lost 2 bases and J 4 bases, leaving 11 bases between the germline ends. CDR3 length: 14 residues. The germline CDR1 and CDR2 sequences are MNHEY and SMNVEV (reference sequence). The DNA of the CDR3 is TGTGCCAGCAGTTTAGAGGCGGGGTTCACTGAAGCTTTCTTT. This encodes CASSLEAGFTEAFF.

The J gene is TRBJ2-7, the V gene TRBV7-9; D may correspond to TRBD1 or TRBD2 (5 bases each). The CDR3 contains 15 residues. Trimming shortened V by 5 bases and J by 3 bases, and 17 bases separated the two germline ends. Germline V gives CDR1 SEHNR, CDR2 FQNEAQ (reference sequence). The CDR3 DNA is TGTGCCAGCAGCCCCGAGGGGCAGAGCTTCTACGAGCAGTACTTC. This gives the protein CASSPEGQSFYEQYF.

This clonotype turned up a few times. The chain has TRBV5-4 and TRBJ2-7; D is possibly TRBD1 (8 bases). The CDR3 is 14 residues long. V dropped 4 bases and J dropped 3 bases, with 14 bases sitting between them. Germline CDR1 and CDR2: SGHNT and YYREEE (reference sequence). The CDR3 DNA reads TGTGCCAGCAGCGCAACAGGGGGGGACTACGAGCAGTACTTC. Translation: CASSATGGDYEQYF. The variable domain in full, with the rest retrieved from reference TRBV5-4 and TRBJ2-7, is ETGVTQSPTHLIKTRGQQVTLRCSSQSGHNTVSWYQQALGQGPQFIFQYYREEENGRGNFPPRFSGLQFPNYSSELNVNALELDDSALYLCASSATGGDYEQYFGPGTRLTVT.